These 26 T cell receptor beta chains share one sample of origin, sequenced in a study of blood T cell repertoires in COVID-19. Some clones are missing from TCRdb's copy, which holds only in-frame ones; the method was immunoSEQ multiplex PCR. The sample lists 50,000 to 60,000 clones, just over 90% seen once, with approximately 6.2% in the top ten. Sequencing input: peripheral blood. Receptor source: a man aged 35-49 years with acute or convalescent COVID-19.

The chain combines TRBV7-2 with TRBJ2-2, with D perhaps TRBD1 (5 bases). V lost 4 bases and J lost 3, with 12 bases in between. The length of the CDR3 is 15 residues. CDR1 is SGHTA and CDR2 is FQGNSA in the germline V gene. Here the CDR3 DNA reads TGTGCCAGCAGCTCACAGGTCCTTTACACCGGGGAGCTGTTTTTT. This sequence encodes CASSSQVLYTGELFF.

V and J are TRBV12-2 and TRBJ2-1; the DNA was not compared with TRBD2, the D call given in the table. TRBV12-2 is noted as a pseudogene. The CDR3 has 17 residues. The CDR3 is CASRLAREREYYNEQFF. In nucleotides, the CDR3 is TGTGCAAGTCGCTTAGCGCGGGAGCGGGAGTACTACAATGAGCAGTTCTTC.

The rearrangement joins TRBV5-1 to TRBJ1-4, with D possibly TRBD1 on 5 matching bases. Germline CDR1 is SGHRS and CDR2 is YFSETQ. The CDR3 covers 15 residues. Deletions cut 1 base from V and 3 bases from J, with 10 bases between. Written as DNA, the CDR3 is TGCGCCAGCAGCTTGACGGCAGGGCCTAATGAAAAACTGTTTTTT. Residues: CASSLTAGPNEKLFF.

The V and J genes are TRBV2 and TRBJ1-1; D gene unclear. Looked up from germline, CDR1 is SNHLY and CDR2 is FYNNEI. The V end was cut by 3 bases, the J end by 8 bases, with 10 bases between. This CDR3 region has 12 residues. The CDR3 protein is CASSDRGKEAFF. In DNA, the CDR3 is TGTGCCAGCAGTGACCGAGGGAAAGAAGCTTTCTTT.

The rearrangement links TRBV4-1 to TRBJ1-1, with 8 bases matching TRBD1. From germline, CDR1 is MGHRA and CDR2 YSYEKL. V shed 1 base and J 4 bases; nucleotides not matched to a gene: 2. This CDR3 is built from 14 residues. The CDR3 region has the DNA TGCGCCAGCAGCCAAGTACAGGGGGTCACTGAAGCTTTCTTT. Encoded protein: CASSQVQGVTEAFF.

This chain uses TRBV27 with TRBJ2-1; tentatively, D is TRBD2 (6 bases). Trimming pared 5 bases from V and 0 bases from J, leaving 11 bases between. The CDR3 is 15 residues long. Looked up from germline, CDR1 is MNHEY and CDR2 is SMNVEV (reference sequence). CDR3 sequence reads: CASSPLAVSYNEQFF. DNA for the CDR3: TGTGCCAGCAGTCCCTTAGCGGTCTCCTACAATGAGCAGTTCTTC.

Only a few counts were recorded for this clone. CDR3 protein: CASSEIGTDSPLHF. CDR3 DNA sequence: TGTGCCAGCAGTGAAATCGGCACAGATTCACCCCTCCACTTT. V gene TRBV2 combines with J gene TRBJ1-6; D is undetermined. The CDR3 covers 14 residues. V was pared by 2 bases and J by 8 bases, with 10 bases between. The germline CDR1 and CDR2 sequences are SNHLY and FYNNEI.

V gene TRBV7-2 combines with J gene TRBJ2-1; 8 bases align to TRBD2. The CDR3 contains 15 residues. J was trimmed by 9 bases and V by 5 bases; bases with no gene match: 12. CDR1 and CDR2 (germline): SGHTA, FQGNSA. The CDR3 protein is CASSPGGAGAREQFF. Written as DNA, the CDR3 is TGTGCCAGCAGCCCGGGCGGAGCGGGAGCCCGTGAGCAGTTCTTC.

The rearrangement links TRBV5-1 to TRBJ2-1, with TRBD2 matching 8 bases. J lost 4 bases, V lost 1 base, and 7 bases had no gene match. The CDR3 covers 16 residues. Looked up from germline, CDR1 is SGHRS and CDR2 is YFSETQ. The CDR3 spells CASSLTLAGGYNEQFF. The CDR3 coding sequence is TGCGCCAGCAGCTTGACCCTAGCGGGCGGGTACAATGAGCAGTTCTTC.

The rearrangement uses TRBV11-2 and TRBJ2-1, with D perhaps TRBD1 (6 bases). Germline lookup yields CDR1 SGHAT and CDR2 FQNNGV. The CDR3 is 14 amino acids. Trimming pared 0 bases from V and 3 bases from J, leaving 6 bases between. The CDR3 region is CASSLEGHYNEQFF. The CDR3 coding sequence is TGTGCCAGCAGCTTAGAGGGACACTACAATGAGCAGTTCTTC.

This chain links TRBV10-3 with TRBJ2-7; 10 nucleotides match TRBD2. This CDR3 region has 13 residues. V dropped 10 bases and J dropped 1; count of bases not matched to a gene: 4. Germline V gene data show CDR1 as ENHRY and CDR2 as SYGVKD. CDR3 sequence (DNA): TGTGCCACCGGGACTAGCGTATCCTACGAGCAGTACTTC. This sequence encodes CATGTSVSYEQYF.

This sequence joins TRBV5-1 and TRBJ2-2; 9 bases align to TRBD1. Germline V gives CDR1 SGHRS, CDR2 YFSETQ. V lost 5 bases to trimming and J lost 4 bases; unmatched junction nucleotides: 3. The CDR3 consists of 14 residues. The CDR3 is CASRETGGTGELFF. DNA of the CDR3: TGCGCCAGCAGAGAGACAGGGGGCACCGGGGAGCTGTTTTTT.

This rearrangement joins TRBV5-1 to TRBJ2-3; 9 bases map to TRBD1. The length of the CDR3 is 17 residues. Germline assignment: CDR1 SGHRS and CDR2 YFSETQ. V trimming: 0 bases; J trimming: 0 bases; junction bases outside the gene matches: 5. CDR3 sequence reads: CASSLAMGQGSTDTQYF. The CDR3 DNA reads TGCGCCAGCAGCTTGGCTATGGGACAGGGTAGCACAGATACGCAGTATTTT.

This chain joins TRBV5-4 and TRBJ2-6, with 7 nucleotides matching TRBD1. CDR1 is SGHNT and CDR2 is YYREEE in the germline V gene (reference sequence). V lost 0 bases to trimming and J lost 0 bases; unmatched junction nucleotides: 6. This CDR3 spans 18 amino acids. CDR3 in DNA: TGTGCCAGCAGCTTGGGGGACAGCCAAATCTCTGGGGCCAACGTCCTGACTTTC. It codes for CASSLGDSQISGANVLTF.

This clone showed up just a few times. The gene calls are TRBV28 and TRBJ1-5; no clear D. CDR1 MDHEN and CDR2 SYDVKM come from the germline V gene. The CDR3 contains 19 residues. The germline V and J ends were trimmed by 7 bases and 2 bases, with 27 bases remaining between them. The CDR3 DNA reads TGTGCCAGCATCCCTACGGCGGGGAAGGTTGTTTTGGGCAATCAGCCCCAGCATTTT. Residues: CASIPTAGKVVLGNQPQHF.

The chain employs TRBV12-3 or TRBV12-4 and TRBJ1-4; maybe TRBD1 (5 bases). CDR3 length: 13 amino acids. V shed 6 bases and J shed 8 bases, with 13 bases lying between them. Here the CDR3 DNA reads TGTGCCAGCAGGCGAGCGGGGCTCGAAAAACTGTTTTTT. Protein: CASRRAGLEKLFF.

This chain links TRBV18 with TRBJ1-3; the D is unclear. The germline gives CDR1 KGHSH, CDR2 LQKENI. The V and J ends lost 6 bases and 0 bases respectively, with 6 bases between them. CDR3 length: 13 residues. CDR3 DNA: TGTGCCAGCTCCCTAAACTCTGGAAACACCATATATTTT. Its protein is CASSLNSGNTIYF.

The chain links TRBV27 to TRBJ2-7; weak D call: TRBD1 (6 bases). CDR3 length: 13 residues. Germline CDR1 and CDR2: MNHEY and SMNVEV (reference sequence). Trimming removed 0 bases at V and 6 bases at J, with 9 bases between. The CDR3 sequence: CASSLSGQSEQYF. CDR3 in DNA: TGTGCCAGCAGTTTATCAGGACAGAGCGAGCAGTACTTC.

This clone occurred once. The V and J genes are TRBV11-3 and TRBJ2-7, with TRBD2 matching 9 bases. In germline, CDR1 is SGHNT, CDR2 YENEEA. The CDR3 sequence is 16 residues long. V dropped 1 base and J dropped 0; count of bases not matched to a gene: 4. The CDR3 reads CASSLVRAGGSYEQYF. The CDR3 DNA reads as TGTGCCAGCAGCTTAGTGCGAGCGGGGGGCTCCTACGAGCAGTACTTC.

The CDR3 is CASSQGLAGGETQYF. CDR3 in DNA: TGCGCCAGCAGCCAAGGGCTAGCGGGAGGTGAGACCCAGTACTTC. The V and J genes are TRBV4-3 and TRBJ2-5; 11 bases map to TRBD2. Germline loops: CDR1 LGHNA, CDR2 YSLEER. V lost 1 base, J lost 5 bases, and 3 bases stayed unmatched. CDR3 length: 15 residues.

The CDR3 DNA follows: TGCGCCAGCAGGTCGGGACAGGGATACAATGAGCAGTTCTTC. This encodes CASRSGQGYNEQFF. This sequence joins TRBV5-1 and TRBJ2-1; 9 bases match TRBD1. Germline CDR1 is SGHRS and CDR2 is YFSETQ. The V and J ends lost 5 bases and 4 bases, in that order; junction bases with no gene match: 4. This CDR3 spans 14 amino acids.

The chain links TRBV14 to TRBJ1-2; TRBD1 is a possible D gene (6 bases). The CDR3 length is 17 residues. The germline V gene has CDR1 SGHDN and CDR2 FVKESK. The V end lost 0 bases, the J end lost 0 bases, and 14 bases lay between the germline ends. The CDR3: CASSQDPTGRANYGYTF. The DNA for the CDR3 is TGTGCCAGCAGCCAAGACCCCACAGGGAGAGCTAACTATGGCTACACCTTC.

This clone was seen only once. The V gene is TRBV11-3, the J gene TRBJ2-1; D not resolved. Trimming removed 6 bases from V and 5 bases from J, with 8 bases in between. The CDR3 contains 12 residues. Germline assignment: CDR1 SGHNT and CDR2 YENEEA. The CDR3 region has the DNA TGTGCCAGCAGGAGGTCGGACAATGAGCAGTTCTTC. Residues: CASRRSDNEQFF.

This chain joins TRBV24-1 and TRBJ2-2, with TRBD2 matching over 14 bases. V gave up 9 bases and J gave up 3 bases; unmatched junction bases: 2. Germline assignment: CDR1 KGHDR and CDR2 SFDVKD. The length of the CDR3 is 15 residues. The chain's CDR3 is CATGTSGSHTGELFF. DNA for the CDR3: TGTGCCACCGGGACTAGCGGGAGCCACACCGGGGAGCTGTTTTTT.

V usage is TRBV19 and J usage is TRBJ2-3; 15 nucleotides align to TRBD2. The length of the CDR3 is 15 residues. V was clipped by 5 bases and J by 10 bases; unmatched bases: 7. Germline V gene sequence: CDR1 LNHDA, CDR2 SQIVND (reference sequence). CDR3 region: CASSPRTSGRAAQYF. The DNA of the CDR3 is TGTGCCAGTAGTCCGCGGACTAGCGGGAGGGCCGCGCAGTATTTT.

The V call is TRBV19, the J call TRBJ1-5; 8 bases are a match to TRBD1. Germline CDR1 is LNHDA and CDR2 is SQIVND (reference sequence). The length of the CDR3 is 16 residues. Trimming took 5 bases from V and 0 from J; bases not matched to a gene: 6. CDR3 bases: TGTGCCAGTAGTTCAAGGGGGACAGGTAGCAATCAGCCCCAGCATTTT. It yields the protein CASSSRGTGSNQPQHF.